The T cell receptor beta chain described here comes from a study of T cell responses to AZD1222 COVID-19 vaccine. The CDR3 has 16 amino acids. V was clipped by 4 bases and J by 0 bases; unmatched bases: 8. Germline lookup yields CDR1 SGHRS and CDR2 YFSETQ. A note on this clone: Antigen: not known.

Study findings and constraints: It should be noted that donors were predominantly white British and more often female, and clonal diversity was possibly underestimated. Spike-specific TCR breadth and depth were elevated following two AZD1222 doses.

Sequencing was performed with immunoSEQ multiplex PCR; in TCRdb, only in-frame clones are kept and a portion is missing. The data hold over 120,000 clones, with almost 95% observed a single time. This material consisted of peripheral blood, taken 28 days after the second AZD1222 dose. The TCR was taken from an adult who received the AZD1222 COVID-19 vaccine. The rearrangement uses TRBV5-1 and TRBJ1-2; 8 positions agree with TRBD1. CDR3 DNA: TGCGCCAGCAGCGCGACCGGGACAGGTACTAACTATGGCTACACCTTC. This gives the protein CASSATGTGTNYGYTF.